These T cell receptor beta chains were read from a single sample in a study of T cells in Graves' hyperthyroidism and ophthalmopathy. TCRdb analysed the multiplex PCR reads with MiXCR anew, one entry per CDR3 protein. The profile shows 250,000 to 300,000 distinct CDR3 sequences, 13% to 15% of them singletons. The material sequenced was blood. These TCRs come from a woman in her 50s with Graves' hyperthyroidism that later progressed to Graves' ophthalmopathy. The CDR3 runs from the conserved cysteine through the conserved F or W. A D gene is named only where the DNA matches it firmly. Rows give clone size only sometimes, using once, few, many, or a class for an expanded clone.

clone_size	v_call	j_call	d_call	cdr3_nt	cdr3_aa
many	TRBV15	TRBJ1-5	.	TGTGCCACCAGCCTAGGCTACGGGCTGGTGGAGCCCCAGCATTTT	CATSLGYGLVEPQHF
.	TRBV7-7	TRBJ2-7	.	TGTGCTAGCAGCTTAGAGGCAGGTCCCGCCTACGAGCAGTACTTC	CASSLEAGPAYEQYF
many	TRBV25-1	TRBJ2-1	.	TGTGCCAGCAGTTCAGGGGGAGCGGGAGCGGAAAACAATGAGCAGTTCTTC	CASSSGGAGAENNEQFF
.	TRBV6-1	TRBJ1-3	TRBD1	TGTGCCAGCAGGACCACAGGGGTATCTGGAAACACCATATATTTT	CASRTTGVSGNTIYF
many	TRBV18	TRBJ1-5	.	TGTGCCAGCTCATCGGACGGAGGCAATCAGCCCCAGCATTTT	CASSSDGGNQPQHF
many	TRBV18	TRBJ2-7	TRBD2	TGTGCCAGCTCGACTAGCGTAAAAATGTACGAGCAGTACTTC	CASSTSVKMYEQYF
few	TRBV14	TRBJ2-5	.	TGTGCCAGCAGCCATCTAAGAGAGACCCAGTACTTC	CASSHLRETQYF
many	TRBV28	TRBJ2-3	TRBD2	TGTGCCAGCAGTTCCTCGGGACTATCGCTTGACACGCAGTATTTT	CASSSSGLSLDTQYF
many	TRBV28	TRBJ2-2	TRBD2	TGTGCCAGCATTCCCCTCAGGGCGGGGGAGGGGAATTTTCCCGGGGAGCTGTTTTTT	CASIPLRAGEGNFPGELFF
many	TRBV28	TRBJ1-6	.	TGTGCCAGCAGTTTATGGGCGTTGAGAGCAGACGGGGGCATTTCACCCCTCCACTTT	CASSLWALRADGGISPLHF
.	TRBV25-1	TRBJ1-6	TRBD1	TGTGCCAGCAGTACCCGGACAGGCATGGGGTCACCCCTCCACTTT	CASSTRTGMGSPLHF
many	TRBV5-1	TRBJ2-2	TRBD1	TGCGCCAGCAGCGGACAGGGAATCACCGGGGAGCTGTTTTTT	CASSGQGITGELFF
many	TRBV5-1	TRBJ2-3	TRBD2	TGCGCCAGCAGCTCGGGGACTAGCGGAAGCACAGATACGCAGTATTTT	CASSSGTSGSTDTQYF
many	TRBV28	TRBJ2-3	TRBD2	TGTGCCAGCAGGGAATTAGCGGGAGGTACAGATACGCAGTATTTT	CASRELAGGTDTQYF
many	TRBV20-1	TRBJ2-1	TRBD1	TGCAGTGCTCCGCAGACAGGGAGCCCGATTGGGGATGAGCAGTTCTTC	CSAPQTGSPIGDEQFF
many	TRBV6-1	TRBJ2-1	TRBD1	TGTGCCAGCAGTGAAGCGACAGGGAGTTACAATGAGCAGTTCTTC	CASSEATGSYNEQFF
.	TRBV7-9	TRBJ2-5	TRBD1	TGTGCCAGCAGCCTATCCGGGACAGGGATCCAAGAGACCCAGTACTTC	CASSLSGTGIQETQYF
.	TRBV28	TRBJ1-6	.	TGTGCCAGCAGTAGCCCCTTCACAGGGAGGGGTAATTCACCCCTCCACTTT	CASSSPFTGRGNSPLHF
few	TRBV7-2	TRBJ2-3	TRBD2	TGTGCCAGCAGCTCCAAGGCCTACGGGAGGAGCACAGATACGCAGTATTTT	CASSSKAYGRSTDTQYF
many	TRBV5-1	TRBJ2-7	TRBD2	TGCGCCAGCAGCGCCGGGACTAATCGCGAGCAGTACTTC	CASSAGTNREQYF
.	TRBV7-2	TRBJ1-1	.	TGTGCCAGCAGCTTTGCGGGGGCGGCGCGCACTGAAGCTTTCTTT	CASSFAGAARTEAFF
few	TRBV6-1	TRBJ2-4	.	TGTGCCAGCAGTTGGGTTAGGTTGAGAATGGACAAAAACATTCAGTACTTC	CASSWVRLRMDKNIQYF
many	TRBV13	TRBJ2-5	.	TGTGCCAGCAGCTTAGGTGGGGCTGAGACCCAGTACTTC	CASSLGGAETQYF
few	TRBV20-1	TRBJ1-1	.	TGCAGTGCTCCTCGGAGGAGCACTGAAGCTTTCTTT	CSAPRRSTEAFF
few	TRBV6-5	TRBJ1-5	.	TGTGCCAGCAGTTACGGAGGCACCCAGCCCCAGCATTTT	CASSYGGTQPQHF
many	TRBV3-1	TRBJ2-7	.	TGTGCCAGCAGCCAAGATGTCGGCCAGCAGTACTTC	CASSQDVGQQYF
many	TRBV2	TRBJ1-6	.	TGTGCCAGCAGTGTGAGGGCCGAAAATTCACCCCTCCACTTT	CASSVRAENSPLHF
many	TRBV11-2	TRBJ2-5	TRBD2	TGTGCCAGCAGCGCCGGGACTAGCGGGAGGATGGGGGAGACCCAGTACTTC	CASSAGTSGRMGETQYF
many	TRBV28	TRBJ2-1	TRBD2	TGTGCCAGCAGTTCCCCCGGGACTAGATCCAATGAGCAGTTCTTC	CASSSPGTRSNEQFF